Below, 14 T cell receptor beta chains from the same sample are listed, as sequenced in a study of blood T cells in healthy people across ages. A J-beta primer mix and a sample-barcoded 5' primer were used in a second PCR of roughly 7 to 12 cycles. TCRdb passed the 5' RACE reads through MiXCR, listing each CDR3 protein once. The repertoire holds hundreds of thousands of distinct CDR3 sequences, with roughly 20% as singletons. The sequencing sample was made of blood. These receptors were obtained from a man between 65 and 85 years old in good health.

Only a few counts were recorded for this clonotype. The rearrangement links TRBV4-1 to TRBJ2-7; 7 bases map to TRBD1. V was clipped by 4 bases and J by 4 bases; unmatched bases: 10. The length of the CDR3 is 15 residues. CDR1 MGHRA and CDR2 YSYEKL come from the germline V gene. The CDR3 nucleotides read TGCGCCAGCAGCCGATTGACAGGGTTGTTTTACGAGCAGTACTTC. This translates into CASSRLTGLFYEQYF.

This clonotype was detected ten times or more. The rearrangement joins TRBV5-1 to TRBJ2-2; 12 bases match TRBD2. The junction had 6 bases not matched to a gene; V was cut back by 7 bases and J by 5 bases. Germline CDR1 SGHRS, CDR2 YFSETQ. This CDR3 is built from 15 residues. This CDR3 is CASRPTSGRTGELFF. The CDR3 nucleotides are TGCGCCAGCCGACCGACTAGCGGGAGAACCGGGGAGCTGTTTTTT.

Notes on this clonotype: The junction does not match germline at one end; this may be a read error. The gene calls are TRBV5-1 and TRBJ1-2; the match to TRBD1 covers 7 bases. Germline lookup yields CDR1 SGHRS and CDR2 YFSETQ. The CDR3 covers 15 residues. The CDR3 is CASSTGDSTNYGCTF. The CDR3 bases are TGCGCCAGCAGCACAGGGGACAGCACTAACTATGGCTGCACCTTC.

The chain combines TRBV6-1 with TRBJ2-5; TRBD1 might be the D (6 bases). V was trimmed by 7 bases and J by 3 bases, leaving 12 bases between them. The germline V gene encodes CDR1 MNHNS and CDR2 SASEGT. This CDR3 region has 13 residues. The CDR3 reads CASNPRTEETQYF. The CDR3, as DNA: TGTGCCAGCAACCCTCGGACAGAAGAGACCCAGTACTTC.

This clonotype was found many times. V usage is TRBV5-6 and J usage is TRBJ2-5, with D tentatively TRBD2 (5 bases). The CDR3 is 12 amino acids. Trimming pared 1 base from V and 7 bases from J, leaving 8 bases between. Germline loops: CDR1 SGHDT, CDR2 YYEEEE. CDR3: CASSLSRGTQYF. CDR3 in DNA: TGTGCCAGCAGCTTGTCCCGGGGGACCCAGTACTTC.

This clonotype has a handful of counts. This chain joins TRBV7-9 and TRBJ2-1; the D gene is possibly TRBD2 (5 bases). Trimming left V 1 base short and J 5 bases short, with 9 bases between. CDR3 length equals 14 residues. Per germline, CDR1 SEHNR and CDR2 FQNEAQ (reference sequence). CDR3 DNA sequence: TGTGCCAGCAGCTTAGTCCAGCGGAACAATGAGCAGTTCTTC. It encodes CASSLVQRNNEQFF.

This clonotype was found many times. The rearrangement joins TRBV29-1 to TRBJ2-1; 9 bases match TRBD1. After removal of 0 bases from V and 7 bases from J, the junction contained 1 base not matched to a gene. There are 13 residues in the CDR3. Germline V gene sequence: CDR1 SQVTM, CDR2 ANQGSEA. The CDR3 region is CSVEEGQGNEQFF. In DNA, the CDR3 is TGCAGCGTTGAAGAGGGACAGGGAAATGAGCAGTTCTTC.

This clonotype was found once. The CDR3 does not end in the conserved phenylalanine or tryptophan, so this is likely a read error. The chain couples TRBV20-1 to TRBJ2-7; 10 bases align to TRBD2. CDR3 length: 17 amino acids. Germline V gene sequence: CDR1 DFQATT, CDR2 SNEGSKA (reference sequence). V was clipped by 5 bases and J by 4 bases; unmatched bases: 17. The DNA of the CDR3 is TGCAGTGCTCGGAGAGTGAATCTAGCGGGAGAACCTTACGAGCAGTACTCC. Translation gives CSARRVNLAGEPYEQYS.

Only a few counts were recorded for this clonotype. Compared with germline, one end of the junction differs, possibly owing to a read error. This chain links TRBV4-3 with TRBJ2-7, with D unresolved. The germline CDR1 and CDR2 sequences are LGHNA and YSLEER. The CDR3 runs 14 residues. The CDR3 coding sequence is TGCGCCAGCAGACAAGAAATTCACTCCTACGAGCAGTACTTC. This codes for CASRQEIHSYEQYF.

There are many counts of this clonotype. J is TRBJ2-5 and V is TRBV20-1, with D possibly TRBD1 on 6 matching bases. This CDR3 is built from 16 residues. In germline, CDR1 is DFQATT, CDR2 SNEGSKA (reference sequence). V lost 3 bases and J lost 3, with 20 bases in between. The CDR3 loop is CSASPPRGRGEETQYF. The CDR3 DNA is TGCAGTGCTAGTCCGCCAAGGGGCAGGGGAGAAGAGACCCAGTACTTC.

The rearrangement uses TRBV28 and TRBJ1-2; no clear D gene. V was shortened by 1 base and J by 1 base, with 7 bases between the two germline ends. The V gene's germline CDR1 is MDHEN and CDR2 SYDVKM. CDR3 length: 14 amino acids. CDR3: CASSLLADNYGYTF. The DNA for the CDR3 is TGTGCCAGCAGTTTATTGGCAGATAACTATGGCTACACCTTC.

This rearrangement joins TRBV29-1 to TRBJ1-5, with unresolved D. Trimming left V 5 bases short and J 2 bases short, with 13 bases between. The length of the CDR3 is 14 residues. Germline CDR1 reads SQVTM; CDR2 reads ANQGSEA. CDR3 protein: CSVSPEGGNQPQHF. CDR3 bases: TGCAGCGTTTCCCCAGAGGGTGGCAATCAGCCCCAGCATTTT.

For this clonotype: This clone may be a read error of a much larger clone one base away. The final CDR3 position lacks the conserved phenylalanine or tryptophan, pointing to a likely read error. The J gene is TRBJ1-4, the V gene TRBV11-2; D perhaps matches TRBD1 (5 bases). Germline V gene sequence: CDR1 SGHAT, CDR2 FQNNGV. This CDR3 contains 15 residues. V was cut by 6 bases and J by 5 bases, with 16 bases left in between. CDR3 coding DNA: TGTGCCAGCAGATCGAGGGGCCAGATAAATGAAAAACTGTTTTAT. It is translated as CASRSRGQINEKLFY.

CDR3 nucleotides: TGTGCCAGCAGCTTACAAGGGGCGACCGGGGAGCTGTTTTTT. It encodes CASSLQGATGELFF. The chain joins TRBV11-1 to TRBJ2-2; TRBD1 might be the D (5 bases). The germline V and J ends were trimmed by 2 bases and 5 bases, with 9 bases remaining between them. Germline loops: CDR1 SGHAT, CDR2 FQDESV (reference sequence). The CDR3 has 14 residues.